This TCR beta chain was recorded in a study of blood T cell repertoires in COVID-19. Some clones are missing from TCRdb's copy, which holds only in-frame ones; the method was immunoSEQ multiplex PCR. The sample consists of about 410,000 clones, roughly 91% of them appearing once. This CDR3 contains 15 residues. Germline loops: CDR1 LNHDA, CDR2 SQIVND (reference sequence). V lost 2 bases to trimming and J lost 3 bases, with 11 bases between them. Across about two dozen US areas, participants ranged in age from 18 to 89 years. Sequences were obtained from PBMCs or T cells enriched from blood (not recorded which). This clonotype originated in a woman in her twenties or thirties who had recovered from COVID-19. The chain joins TRBV19 to TRBJ2-1; D perhaps matches TRBD2 (7 bases). CDR3 sequence: CASSIRGGIYNEQFF. As DNA, the CDR3 is TGTGCCAGTAGTATAAGGGGGGGGATCTACAATGAGCAGTTCTTC.